This T cell receptor (beta chain) derives from a study of cytomegalovirus exposure and HLA in healthy donors. Study-level background: There were around 390 genotyped donors. Of these, roughly 84% fell in the genetic ancestry cluster associated with self-reported Caucasian donors. General study results and limits: Cytomegalovirus association was assigned to about 180 TCR beta chains. It is likely that the observed cluster of highly shared sequence variants was a sequencing artifact. In a later analysis, a missense DCLRE1C variant was linked to TCR beta V- and J-gene trimming.

This CDR3 region has 13 residues. The germline V gene has CDR1 SEHNR and CDR2 FQNEAQ (reference sequence). V was pared by 1 base and J by 1 base, with 5 bases between. Of note for this clone: Its specificity is not known.

13 Jbeta primers and 60 Vbeta primers were used for the PCR. TCRdb's copy holds only in-frame clones and misses some; the assay was immunoSEQ multiplex PCR. The top ten hold over 5% of the sample, which has tens of thousands of clones, 84% seen once. This sequence was found in a woman between 18 and 29 years old in good health and CMV-seropositive. The specimen sequenced was PBMCs. The V call is TRBV7-9, the J call TRBJ2-7; D not certain. CDR3 sequence reads: CASSLVPSYEQYF. The DNA for the CDR3 is TGTGCCAGCAGCTTAGTTCCGTCCTACGAGCAGTACTTC.